This T cell receptor beta chain stems from a study of regulatory T cells in long-lasting Graves disease (dated by TCRdb to the early 2020s). The study in broad terms: Persistent Graves' disease was defined as persistently positive TSH receptor autoantibodies together with antithyroid drug treatment for over 5 years. Patients with persistent Graves' disease were compared with patients with newly diagnosed Graves' disease using TCR sequencing and RNA sequencing of peripheral blood. The study was registered as a clinical trial and conducted in China. A total of 35 or so samples were covered by TCR sequencing, comprising some 13 persistent and about 20 newly diagnosed Graves' disease patients. Antithyroid drugs had been taken for 8.5 to 12 years on average by persistent Graves' disease patients in the clinical cohort.

The sample's time point label, in plain terms: persistent/refractory GD, antithyroid drugs over 5 years with positive TRAb. For both TCR sequencing and RNA sequencing, RNA was extracted from PBMCs in TRIzol. The diagnosis of Graves' disease was made according to American Thyroid Association guidelines. Patients were recruited from an endocrinology department in Xi'an, China. From each patient, around 8.3 milliliters of peripheral blood was collected into an EDTA anticoagulant tube. Ficoll Paque Plus density gradient separation was used to isolate PBMCs, and no further T cell sorting was done. An Agilent 2100 Bioanalyzer and agarose gel were used to assess RNA quality, and a NanoDrop 2000 was used to measure RNA concentration. Library generation was performed with multiplex PCR. The instrument given in TCRdb is Illumina HiSeq 4000. iRepertoire HTBI primers and Arm-PCR amplification of CDR3 regions were used to construct TCR beta libraries. Before sequencing, the PCR products went through gel purification. Regarding the original processing steps: Gene usage analysis of CDR3 amino acid clonotypes relied on the roughly 60 TRBV and 14 TRBJ segments identified across samples. COPE and FqMerger were used to merge filtered high-quality paired reads into contigs. Contigs were aligned with BLAST to IMGT TRBV, TRBD and TRBJ reference genes, and CDR3 was defined per IMGT. Highly expanded clones were defined as clonotypes with a frequency above 0.1%. Shannon entropy served as the measure of repertoire diversity, while the Gini coefficient captured V-J evenness. Clonotypes shared by more than one individual were considered public. The public reads were reprocessed in TCRdb via fastp at Q25 and MiXCR, keeping in-frame beta chains. Each CDR3 protein appears once, grouped with its most common genes and DNA. V and J calls and clone size were set by TCRdb, not the authors. The sample includes 650,000 to 700,000 distinct CDR3 sequences, with 25% to 35% observed a single time. Jointly, the top ten make up around 40% of the sample.

The full study reports these points: The small sample size was acknowledged by the authors as a limitation that may reduce accuracy. The study examined only peripheral blood because the primary lesion, thyroid tissue, could not be accessed. Sequencing and analysis were restricted to the TCR beta chain. A larger number of public clonotypes was shared among persistent patients (over 2,500) than among newly diagnosed patients (around 970). TRBV28, TRBJ1-2 and TRBJ2-5 were preferentially used in persistent disease, while TRBV20-1 and TRBJ2-1 were favored in newly diagnosed disease. Compared with newly diagnosed patients, patients with persistent Graves' disease had lower TCR Shannon entropy and fewer highly expanded clones, which suggests clonal expansion.

With regard to this clonotype: Which antigen it targets is not known. The record has no base qualities; no much larger clone is one base away.

Ends trimmed: V by 5 bases, J by 4 bases; bases unmatched to a gene: 7. The CDR3 spans 14 residues, from the cysteine through the phenylalanine. The CDR3 DNA has 42 bases and is translated from base 1. The CDR1 and CDR2 encoded by the germline V gene are SNHLY and FYNNEI. The source was peripheral blood mononuclear cells (PBMCs), collected when the disease was refractory, from a patient treated with antithyroid drugs. The receptor comes from a female donor with Graves disease. Recombination linked TRBV2 to TRBJ2-7; 8 of the junction bases match TRBD2. Here the CDR3 is given as CASSYSGLVYEQYF. The DNA sequence is as follows: TGTGCCAGCAGTTACTCGGGACTAGTGTACGAGCAGTACTTC.